A single sample is the source of the 28 T cell receptor beta chains below, sequenced in a study of cytomegalovirus exposure and HLA in healthy donors. Primers included in the PCR were 60 Vbeta and 13 Jbeta primers. Sequenced by immunoSEQ multiplex PCR; TCRdb stores in-frame clones only, minus some. The table lists 65,000 to 80,000 clones. Sequencing input: PBMCs. All receptors come from a female donor in good health and CMV-seropositive.

The V gene is TRBV10-2, the J gene TRBJ2-7; D is perhaps TRBD1 (6 bases). V shed 9 bases and J shed 9 bases, with 18 bases lying between them. Germline V lookup: CDR1 WSHSY, CDR2 SAAADI. The CDR3 consists of 12 residues. For the CDR3, the DNA is TGCGCCAGTGGGACAAGAGAGGGTACGCAGTACTTC. Amino acid sequence: CASGTREGTQYF.

The rearrangement links TRBV4-3 to TRBJ2-7, with D unclear. From germline, CDR1 is LGHNA and CDR2 YSLEER. V was clipped by 2 bases and J by 3 bases, with 17 bases between them. CDR3 length: 16 residues. As DNA, the CDR3 is TGCGCCAGCAGCCAATACCTTTTAAGCGTCGGCTACGAGCAGTACTTC. It yields the protein CASSQYLLSVGYEQYF.

The chain joins TRBV29-1 to TRBJ2-1; D remains ambiguous. The ends were cut back, 5 bases at V and 5 bases at J, with 7 bases in the middle. Germline-derived CDR1 and CDR2 are SQVTM and ANQGSEA. The CDR3 covers 11 residues. DNA for the CDR3: TGCAGCGTTTTTGTCGACAATGAGCAGTTCTTC. This codes for CSVFVDNEQFF.

V is TRBV7-2 and J is TRBJ1-5, with D tentatively TRBD1 (5 bases). The germline gives CDR1 SGHTA, CDR2 FQGNSA. The CDR3 totals 14 residues. V gave up 5 bases and J gave up 7 bases, with 15 bases separating them. The CDR3 DNA is TGTGCCAGCAGCCTAGGGGAGGCGGAGCAGCCCCAGCATTTT. It translates to CASSLGEAEQPQHF.

The CDR3 here is CAWRTVGGYTF. CDR3 nucleotides: TGTGCCTGGCGGACAGTGGGAGGCTACACCTTC. The chain has TRBV30 and TRBJ1-2; D might be TRBD1 (6 bases). Germline-derived CDR1 and CDR2 are GTSNPN and SVGIG (reference sequence). This CDR3 has 11 residues. V gave up 5 bases and J gave up 8 bases, with 12 bases separating them.

This chain connects TRBV30 to TRBJ1-3, with D tentatively TRBD1 (6 bases). The CDR3 extends over 15 amino acids. V gave up 5 bases and J gave up 0 bases, with 14 bases separating them. Germline CDR1 GTSNPN, CDR2 SVGIG (reference sequence). CDR3 protein: CAWGGQPSSGNTIYF. CDR3 nucleotide sequence: TGTGCCTGGGGCGGACAGCCGAGCTCTGGAAACACCATATATTTT. Full variable domain (rest looked up from reference TRBV30 and TRBJ1-3): SQTIHQWPATLVQPVGSPLSLECTVEGTSNPNLYWYRQAAGRGLQLLFYSVGIGQISSEVPQNLSASRPQDRQFILSSKKLLLSDSGFYLCAWGGQPSSGNTIYFGEGSWLTVV.

The CDR3 is CASSTFATMGRGNNSPLHF. Written as DNA, the CDR3 is TGTGCCAGTAGTACCTTCGCGACAATGGGGCGAGGCAATAATTCACCCCTCCACTTT. The V gene is TRBV19, the J gene TRBJ1-6; D possibly corresponds to TRBD1 (5 bases). The CDR3 length is 19 residues. Germline V gene data show CDR1 as LNHDA and CDR2 as SQIVND (reference sequence). The germline V and J ends were trimmed by 4 bases and 5 bases, with 24 bases remaining between them.

In the case of this clone: Germline is not matched at one junction end, which may reflect a read error. The chain couples TRBV6-5 to TRBJ2-7, with D perhaps TRBD2 (6 bases). From germline, CDR1 is MNHEY and CDR2 SVGAGI. The CDR3 runs 14 residues. The CDR3 here is CASSYFGSSNEQYF. CDR3 nucleotides: TGTGCCAGCAGTTACTTCGGGAGCTCCAACGAGCAGTACTTC.

V is TRBV30 and J is TRBJ1-2, with unresolved D. CDR1 and CDR2 from the germline V gene are GTSNPN and SVGIG (reference sequence). The CDR3 runs 10 residues. With 3 bases removed from V and 8 bases from J, the gap between germline ends came to 7 bases. CDR3 sequence: CAWREVGYTF. The CDR3 region has the DNA TGTGCCTGGAGGGAGGTGGGCTACACCTTC.

The genes are TRBV2 and TRBJ2-2; tentative D call: TRBD2 (5 bases). Trimming stripped 6 bases from V and 7 bases from J, with 9 bases between. Germline V gene lookup returns CDR1 SNHLY and CDR2 FYNNEI. The CDR3 is 12 amino acids. CDR3 coding DNA: TGTGCCAGCAGGAGGGAGCGCGGGGAGCTGTTTTTT. Its translation: CASRRERGELFF.

The chain has TRBV28 and TRBJ1-1; no clear D gene. Looked up from germline, CDR1 is MDHEN and CDR2 is SYDVKM. V was shortened by 4 bases and J by 7 bases, with 7 bases between the two germline ends. This CDR3 spans 11 amino acids. The CDR3 loop is CASSWALEAFF. CDR3 in DNA: TGTGCCAGCAGTTGGGCCCTTGAAGCTTTCTTT.

This chain links TRBV13 with TRBJ2-7, with D uncertain. The CDR3 is made up of 15 amino acids. Per the germline V gene, CDR1 is PRHDT and CDR2 is FYEKMQ (reference sequence). V lost 1 base to trimming and J lost 2 bases, with 12 bases between them. CDR3 sequence: CASSLATTYPYEQYF. The CDR3 region has the DNA TGTGCCAGCAGCTTAGCTACTACATATCCCTACGAGCAGTACTTC.

This sequence joins TRBV30 and TRBJ1-2, with 7 nucleotides matching TRBD1. The CDR3 is 13 residues long. V lost 7 bases, J lost 5 bases, and 10 bases stayed unmatched. From germline, CDR1 is GTSNPN and CDR2 SVGIG (reference sequence). CDR3 residues: CALQGRSLYGYTF. The CDR3 DNA reads as TGTGCCTTACAGGGGAGATCATTATATGGCTACACCTTC. The whole variable domain, remainder taken from reference TRBV30 and TRBJ1-2, is SQTIHQWPATLVQPVGSPLSLECTVEGTSNPNLYWYRQAAGRGLQLLFYSVGIGQISSEVPQNLSASRPQDRQFILSSKKLLLSDSGFYLCALQGRSLYGYTFGSGTRLTVV.

The CDR3 sequence: CSVEGTGRGLDYGYTF. The CDR3 DNA reads TGCAGCGTTGAAGGGACAGGGAGAGGACTAGACTATGGCTACACCTTC. The genes are TRBV29-1 and TRBJ1-2, with 8 bases aligning to TRBD1. Germline values: CDR1 SQVTM, CDR2 ANQGSEA. Germline trimming cut 1 base from V and 3 bases from J; bases unmatched to any gene: 10. The CDR3 length is 16 residues.

The V and J genes are TRBV2 and TRBJ2-5; possibly TRBD2 for D (6 bases). The CDR3 has 12 amino acids. V was trimmed by 9 bases and J by 4 bases, leaving 12 bases between them. Germline lookup yields CDR1 SNHLY and CDR2 FYNNEI. The CDR3 sequence is CASGKTRETQYF. In DNA form, the CDR3 reads TGTGCCAGTGGCAAGACTAGAGAGACCCAGTACTTC.

The chain recombines TRBV7-6 with TRBJ2-7; TRBD1 matches at 7 bases. Germline CDR1 reads SGHVS; CDR2 reads FNYEAQ. V shed 5 bases, J shed 0 bases, and the junction held 7 bases outside the gene matches. This CDR3 contains 15 residues. CDR3 in DNA: TGTGCCAGCAGCCCTGGGACAGTGAGCTCCTACGAGCAGTACTTC. Its translation is CASSPGTVSSYEQYF. Filled out from reference TRBV7-6 and TRBJ2-7, the complete variable domain reads GAGVSQSPRYKVTKRGQDVALRCDPISGHVSLYWYRQALGQGPEFLTYFNYEAQQDKSGLPNDRFSAERPEGSISTLTIQRTEQRDSAMYRCASSPGTVSSYEQYFGPGTRLTVT.

The chain couples TRBV2 to TRBJ2-3; 9 positions match TRBD2. J gave up 7 bases and V 3 bases, and 14 bases lay outside the gene matches. Germline CDR1 SNHLY, CDR2 FYNNEI. There are 17 residues in the CDR3. The CDR3 DNA is TGTGCCAGCAGTGACCCCGCGGGGGGGTTAGGCAAAAATACGCAGTATTTT. Amino acid sequence: CASSDPAGGLGKNTQYF.

The chain carries TRBV30 and TRBJ1-5; 7 bases are shared with TRBD1. The CDR3 covers 12 residues. V lost 6 bases and J lost 6; bases outside the gene matches: 5. Germline loops: CDR1 GTSNPN, CDR2 SVGIG (reference sequence). CDR3 amino acids: CACDRVGQPQHF. CDR3 nucleotides: TGTGCCTGTGACAGGGTCGGTCAGCCCCAGCATTTT.

This chain connects TRBV4-1 to TRBJ1-3, with TRBD1 matching over 7 bases. Looked up from germline, CDR1 is MGHRA and CDR2 is YSYEKL. The CDR3 totals 16 residues. The junction had 7 bases not matched to a gene; V was cut back by 5 bases and J by 0 bases. CDR3 bases: TGCGCCAGCAGCGAGGGACAGTCCTACTCTGGAAACACCATATATTTT. It translates to CASSEGQSYSGNTIYF.

The V call is TRBV19, the J call TRBJ2-2; a weak D match, TRBD2 (7 bases). CDR1 is LNHDA, CDR2 SQIVND, per germline (reference sequence). V dropped 10 bases and J dropped 4 bases, with 22 bases sitting between them. The CDR3 is made up of 16 amino acids. The DNA of the CDR3 is TGTGCCACCCCGAAGGGGGAGGGCCTGTTCACCGGGGAGCTGTTTTTT. It specifies CATPKGEGLFTGELFF.

Points on this clone: One end of the junction fails to match germline, which may point to a read error. The chain uses TRBV6-1 and TRBJ1-3, with 7 bases matching TRBD1. Germline-derived CDR1 and CDR2 are MNHNS and SASEGT. The CDR3 extends over 10 amino acids. The CDR3 here is CASPSPQGDF. Written as DNA, the CDR3 is TGTGCCAGCCCTTCACCGCAGGGGGACTTT.

The J gene is TRBJ2-1, the V gene TRBV29-1, with 8 bases that match TRBD1. Germline V lookup: CDR1 SQVTM, CDR2 ANQGSEA. With V trimmed by 6 bases and J by 10 bases, 11 bases remained unmatched. The CDR3 is 13 residues long. The CDR3: CSVRTGLGGEQFF. The CDR3 DNA sequence: TGCAGCGTAAGGACAGGGTTAGGCGGGGAGCAGTTCTTC.

V usage is TRBV28 and J usage is TRBJ2-7; 7 positions match TRBD2. CDR1 is MDHEN, CDR2 SYDVKM, per germline. The CDR3 runs to 14 residues. V lost 6 bases, J lost 0 bases, and 5 bases stayed unmatched. The CDR3 region has the DNA TGTGCCAGCAGACTAGCGAAGAGCTCCTACGAGCAGTACTTC. Translated: CASRLAKSSYEQYF.

J is TRBJ1-2 and V is TRBV18; D not certain. V lost 0 bases and J 4 bases, leaving 9 bases between the germline ends. The CDR3 spans 14 residues. Germline CDR1 KGHSH, CDR2 LQKENI. The CDR3 sequence: CASSPPTESYGYTF. The CDR3 DNA reads TGTGCCAGCTCACCACCAACGGAGTCCTATGGCTACACCTTC.

V and J are TRBV28 and TRBJ1-2; 7 bases align to TRBD1. After removal of 7 bases from V and 7 bases from J, the junction contained 12 bases not matched to a gene. Germline V gene data show CDR1 as MDHEN and CDR2 as SYDVKM. This CDR3 is built from 14 residues. DNA for the CDR3: TGTGCCAGCACCCTAGGACAGGCGCAGGGTGGCTACACCTTC. Its translation is CASTLGQAQGGYTF.

The chain carries TRBV4-3 and TRBJ1-2; D ambiguous. Germline V gene data show CDR1 as LGHNA and CDR2 as YSLEER. With 0 bases removed from V and 5 bases from J, the gap between germline ends came to 19 bases. CDR3 length: 17 amino acids. DNA of the CDR3: TGCGCCAGCAGCCAAGATGGGAGGGTAGCGGAACGGTATGGCTACACCTTC. This encodes CASSQDGRVAERYGYTF.

The chain is built from TRBV9 and TRBJ2-1; 7 bases agree with TRBD1. CDR3 size: 16 residues. The V and J ends lost 2 bases and 0 bases, in that order; junction bases with no gene match: 5. Germline CDR1 SGDLS, CDR2 YYNGEE. The CDR3 here is CASSVEGARSYNEQFF. CDR3 sequence (DNA): TGTGCCAGCAGCGTTGAGGGGGCCCGCTCCTACAATGAGCAGTTCTTC.

The chain carries TRBV5-4 and TRBJ1-5; weak D call: TRBD1 (5 bases). V lost 7 bases to trimming and J lost 5 bases, with 10 bases between them. The CDR3 contains 12 residues. Germline assignment: CDR1 SGHNT and CDR2 YYREEE (reference sequence). CDR3 residues: CASGYRYQPQHF. The DNA of the CDR3 is TGTGCCAGCGGTTACAGGTATCAGCCCCAGCATTTT.